This T cell receptor (beta chain) was found in a study of identical twins. Study-level findings and limits: Fewer insertions were carried by abundant cord blood beta clonotypes, but none was seen in memory repertoires.

cDNA molecules carried unique molecular identifiers, and template switching added a universal primer site. TCRdb passed the 5' RACE reads through MiXCR, listing each CDR3 protein once. The table has approximately 590,000 distinct CDR3 sequences, just under 10% seen once. This clonotype was counted only a few times. Its antigen remains unknown. In germline, CDR1 is SGHDT, CDR2 YYEEEE. Trimming cost V 3 bases and J 4 bases; bases outside gene matches: 8. The CDR3 runs to 17 residues. The sample was also linked to a second study, of yellow fever vaccine responses in identical twins.

The receptor's source is a woman in her late teens or twenties in good health. The material sequenced was PBMCs. The chain links TRBV5-6 to TRBJ2-2, with 11 bases identical to TRBD2. The CDR3 is CASSSTSGSAGTGELFF. The DNA for the CDR3 is TGTGCCAGCAGCTCTACTAGCGGGAGTGCTGGCACCGGGGAGCTGTTTTTT.